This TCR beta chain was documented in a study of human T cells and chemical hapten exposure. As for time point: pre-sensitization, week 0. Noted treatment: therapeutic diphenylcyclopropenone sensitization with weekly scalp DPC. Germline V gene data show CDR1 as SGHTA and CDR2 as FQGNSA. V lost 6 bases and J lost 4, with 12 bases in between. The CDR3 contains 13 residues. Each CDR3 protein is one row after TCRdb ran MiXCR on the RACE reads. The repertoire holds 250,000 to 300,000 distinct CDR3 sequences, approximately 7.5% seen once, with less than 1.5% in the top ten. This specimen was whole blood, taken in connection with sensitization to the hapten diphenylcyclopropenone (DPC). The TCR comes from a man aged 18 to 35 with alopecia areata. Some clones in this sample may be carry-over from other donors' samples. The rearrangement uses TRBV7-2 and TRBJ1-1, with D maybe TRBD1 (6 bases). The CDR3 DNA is TGTGCCAGCAGGGACGGGGGGCTCACTGAAGCTTTCTTT. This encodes CASRDGGLTEAFF.